Shown below are 21 T cell receptor beta chains from a single sample sequenced in a study of blood T cells in healthy people across ages. With a J-beta primer mix and a sample-barcoded 5' primer, a second PCR ran about 6 to 11 cycles. MiXCR, run by TCRdb on the 5' RACE reads, gives a single entry per CDR3 protein. The sample includes some 730,000 distinct CDR3 sequences, 22% of them seen just once. The sequenced sample was blood. The source of these receptors is a man aged 70 or older in good health.

The chain recombines TRBV7-2 with TRBJ1-6; TRBD1 is a possible D gene (6 bases). The CDR3 is 13 amino acids. Trimming shortened V by 3 bases and J by 9 bases, and 9 bases separated the two germline ends. Germline loops: CDR1 SGHTA, CDR2 FQGNSA. The CDR3 sequence: CASSLIQGSPLHF. The CDR3, as DNA: TGTGCCAGCAGCTTGATACAGGGTTCACCCCTCCACTTT.

The table lists this clonotype with a few counts. The V call is TRBV5-1, the J call TRBJ2-3, with 7 bases fitting TRBD1. The CDR3 is made up of 13 amino acids. Germline values: CDR1 SGHRS, CDR2 YFSETQ. V lost 4 bases to trimming and J lost 7 bases; unmatched junction nucleotides: 6. CDR3 in DNA: TGCGCCAGCAGCGGGGACAGTCTGTATACGCAGTATTTT. Protein product: CASSGDSLYTQYF.

This chain joins TRBV20-1 and TRBJ1-2; D possibly corresponds to TRBD1 (6 bases). Per germline, CDR1 DFQATT and CDR2 SNEGSKA (reference sequence). Trimming removed 0 bases from V and 5 bases from J, with 16 bases in between. CDR3 size: 15 residues. CDR3 loop: CSARDPPAGAYGYTF. CDR3 DNA: TGCAGTGCTAGAGATCCCCCGGCGGGGGCATATGGCTACACCTTC.

This clonotype appeared a few times. The rearrangement uses TRBV29-1 and TRBJ2-2, with D unclear. Trimming stripped 4 bases from V and 1 base from J, with 7 bases between. CDR3 length: 13 amino acids. Germline V CDR1 and CDR2: SQVTM, ANQGSEA. The CDR3 here is CSVGTLNTGELFF. For the CDR3, the DNA is TGCAGCGTTGGCACACTGAACACCGGGGAGCTGTTTTTT.

The V gene is TRBV28, the J gene TRBJ2-2; no clear D gene. CDR3 length: 14 amino acids. V lost 7 bases and J lost 7, with 16 bases in between. Germline loops: CDR1 MDHEN, CDR2 SYDVKM. CDR3 in amino acids: CASNSPRMVGELFF. DNA for the CDR3: TGTGCCAGCAATTCCCCCAGGATGGTCGGGGAGCTGTTTTTT. The entire variable domain, with the rest obtained from reference TRBV28 and TRBJ2-2, is as follows: DVKVTQSSRYLVKRTGEKVFLECVQDMDHENMFWYRQDPGLGLRLIYFSYDVKMKEKGDIPEGYSVSREKKERFSLILESASTNQTSMYLCASNSPRMVGELFFGEGSRLTVL.

V and J are TRBV20-1 and TRBJ2-5; 12 bases fit TRBD2. V lost 6 bases and J lost 2; bases outside the gene matches: 10. Germline lookup yields CDR1 DFQATT and CDR2 SNEGSKA (reference sequence). This CDR3 region has 16 residues. The DNA for the CDR3 is TGCAGTGCCCTCCATCTAGCGGGGGGGTTTCAAGAGACCCAGTACTTC. Protein sequence: CSALHLAGGFQETQYF.

The chain recombines TRBV12-5 with TRBJ2-3; maybe TRBD2 (6 bases). The V end lost 4 bases, the J end lost 0 bases, and 14 bases lay between the germline ends. This CDR3 region has 16 residues. In germline, CDR1 is LGHNT, CDR2 FRNRAP. CDR3 protein: CASGSEGGVSTDTQYF. The CDR3 coding sequence is TGTGCTAGTGGTTCTGAGGGCGGGGTTAGCACAGATACGCAGTATTTT.

A remark on this clonotype: Germline and junction disagree at one end, which may indicate a read error. J is TRBJ2-4 and V is TRBV6-5; D remains unclear. CDR1 is MNHEY and CDR2 is SVGAGI in the germline V gene. CDR3 size: 14 residues. The CDR3, as DNA: TGTACCAGCAGTTCGCAGACCTCCAAAAACATTCAGTACTTC. This encodes CTSSSQTSKNIQYF.

This clonotype appeared a few times. The CDR3 nucleotides read TGTGCCAGCAGTCTTAGACTAGCATTTGGAGATACGCAGTATTTT. It specifies CASSLRLAFGDTQYF. V and J are TRBV12-3 or TRBV12-4 and TRBJ2-3; 7 bases are shared with TRBD2. The CDR3 extends over 15 amino acids. V trimming: 5 bases; J trimming: 5 bases; junction bases outside the gene matches: 10.

This clonotype was detected many times. The chain recombines TRBV2 with TRBJ2-7; D is tentatively TRBD1 or TRBD2 (5 bases each). The CDR3 covers 12 residues. Looked up from germline, CDR1 is SNHLY and CDR2 is FYNNEI. Trimming took off 6 bases at V and 3 bases at J, with 9 bases between the two ends. The CDR3 nucleotides read TGTGCCAGCAGGGGGGACCACTACGAGCAGTACGTC. It specifies CASRGDHYEQYV.

The genes are TRBV10-3 and TRBJ2-3; D is ambiguous. The ends were cut back, 6 bases at V and 4 bases at J, with 23 bases in the middle. Germline V gene sequence: CDR1 ENHRY, CDR2 SYGVKD. This CDR3 is built from 17 residues. The CDR3 DNA sequence: TGTGCCATCAGAGTTCAGGACGGACGCGCCGGTTCAGATACGCAGTATTTT. It yields the protein CAIRVQDGRAGSDTQYF.

This clonotype was seen a few times. V usage is TRBV6-5 and J usage is TRBJ2-5; D unresolved. From germline, CDR1 is MNHEY and CDR2 SVGAGI. Trimming took off 8 bases at V and 6 bases at J, with 13 bases between the two ends. The CDR3 length is 12 residues. In DNA form, the CDR3 reads TGTGCCAGCGGAAGACCTCTGAAGACCCAGTACTTC. This sequence encodes CASGRPLKTQYF.

The rearrangement links TRBV5-1 to TRBJ2-2, with 8 bases identical to TRBD2. Germline values: CDR1 SGHRS, CDR2 YFSETQ. The CDR3 runs 16 residues. With 3 bases clipped from V and 7 bases from J, the junction kept 11 bases outside the gene matches. CDR3: CASSSGLVSTVGELFF. The CDR3 DNA follows: TGCGCCAGCAGCTCGGGACTAGTCAGCACAGTCGGGGAGCTGTTTTTT.

The chain is built from TRBV20-1 and TRBJ1-5, with no clear D. Germline lookup yields CDR1 DFQATT and CDR2 SNEGSKA (reference sequence). This CDR3 region has 13 residues. V was cut by 6 bases and J by 0 bases, with 9 bases left in between. The CDR3 DNA is TGCAGTGCCCAGGAGTATAGCAATCAGCCCCAGCATTTT. Translated, it gives CSAQEYSNQPQHF.

V gene TRBV7-6 combines with J gene TRBJ2-3; 8 bases map to TRBD2. Trimming took 6 bases from V and 5 from J; bases not matched to a gene: 13. Germline CDR1 SGHVS, CDR2 FNYEAQ. CDR3 length: 16 residues. Written as DNA, the CDR3 is TGTGCCAGCAGTGATCGGGGCGGGGGGTCAGGAGATACGCAGTATTTT. Its translation is CASSDRGGGSGDTQYF.

This chain links TRBV7-8 with TRBJ1-2; TRBD1 agrees at 8 bases. J gave up 5 bases and V 1 base, and 6 bases lay outside the gene matches. The CDR3 totals 15 residues. Per germline, CDR1 SGHVS and CDR2 FQNEAQ. The CDR3 coding sequence is TGTGCCAGCAGCTTAGGACAGGGGAATATGTATGGCTACACCTTC. Protein sequence: CASSLGQGNMYGYTF.

Many counts were recorded for this clonotype. CDR3 bases: TGTGCCAGCAGCCCCGGGACTAGCGGAACCCTAGCCAAAAACATTCAGTACTTC. Protein sequence: CASSPGTSGTLAKNIQYF. The chain uses TRBV5-6 and TRBJ2-4, with 11 bases identical to TRBD2. The V gene's germline CDR1 is SGHDT and CDR2 YYEEEE. The CDR3 totals 18 residues. V was pared by 4 bases and J by 0 bases, with 9 bases of the junction left unmatched.

The V gene is TRBV3-1, the J gene TRBJ1-4; D might be TRBD1 (5 bases). CDR1 and CDR2 from the germline V gene are LGHDT and YNNKEL (reference sequence). The CDR3 spans 15 residues. The ends were cut back, 1 base at V and 5 bases at J, with 11 bases in the middle. CDR3: CASSQVGQTNEKLFF. DNA for the CDR3: TGTGCCAGCAGCCAAGTTGGACAAACCAATGAAAAACTGTTTTTT.

This clonotype turned up a few times. The chain employs TRBV10-3 and TRBJ1-5; D unresolved. This CDR3 has 13 amino acids. CDR1 and CDR2 (germline): ENHRY, SYGVKD. V shed 11 bases and J shed 7 bases, with 18 bases lying between them. The DNA for the CDR3 is TGTGCCCCCCCCAAATATCGTGGGCAGCCCCAGCATTTT. Its protein product is CAPPKYRGQPQHF.

This chain links TRBV27 with TRBJ1-2, with D perhaps matching TRBD1 (5 bases). CDR1 and CDR2 from the germline V gene are MNHEY and SMNVEV (reference sequence). V shed 3 bases and J shed 0 bases, with 8 bases lying between them. The CDR3 has 14 amino acids. The CDR3 here is CASSFWGANYGYTF. The CDR3 coding sequence is TGTGCCAGCAGTTTTTGGGGGGCTAACTATGGCTACACCTTC.

This clonotype came up many times. J is TRBJ2-3 and V is TRBV20-1, with unresolved D. This CDR3 has 11 residues. Germline CDR1 is DFQATT and CDR2 is SNEGSKA (reference sequence). V gave up 5 bases and J gave up 6 bases, with 9 bases separating them. The CDR3 region has the DNA TGCAGTGCTGAGAATCAGGATACGCAGTATTTT. Encoded protein: CSAENQDTQYF.